The rows below give T cell receptor beta chains drawn from one sample of a study of neurological immune-mediated disorders. MiXCR was run by TCRdb on the 5' RACE reads, yielding one entry per CDR3 protein. The sample consists of more than 50,000 distinct CDR3 sequences, around 3.8% of them appearing once. The source material was PBMCs. Receptors originate from a woman between 45 and 65 years old with multiple sclerosis. Each CDR3 is given with its conserved first and last residue. Fields, in order: V gene, D gene, J gene, clone size, CDR3 protein, CDR3 DNA. A D gene is named only where the DNA matches it firmly. Some rows have no size entry. The others give once, few or many, or a class for an expanded clone.

TRBV29-1	-	TRBJ1-1	-	CSVVVTTSNTEAFF	TGCAGCGTTGTGGTGACCACGTCGAACACTGAAGCTTTCTTT
TRBV2	TRBD1	TRBJ2-3	few	CASIIRDRGVADTQYF	TGTGCCAGCATTATCCGGGACAGGGGCGTTGCAGATACGCAGTATTTT
TRBV4-2	TRBD2	TRBJ2-1	many	CASSQDGGLAGWNEQFF	TGTGCCAGCAGCCAAGATGGGGGACTAGCGGGATGGAATGAGCAGTTCTTC
TRBV7-3	TRBD2	TRBJ2-3	few	CASSLWASGSGDTQYF	TGTGCCAGCAGCTTATGGGCTAGCGGGAGTGGGGATACGCAGTATTTT
TRBV6-1	-	TRBJ2-3	few	CASSGVASRDTQYF	TGTGCCAGCAGTGGAGTAGCAAGTAGGGATACGCAGTATTTT
TRBV12-3/TRBV12-4	-	TRBJ1-5	few	CASSFGGGPNQPQHF	TGTGCCAGCAGTTTCGGGGGGGGCCCGAATCAGCCCCAGCATTTT
TRBV11-2	TRBD1	TRBJ2-7	many	CASSQTGGFYEQYF	TGTGCCAGCAGCCAGACAGGGGGGTTTTACGAGCAGTACTTC
TRBV7-2	-	TRBJ1-1	many	CASSLIAIGGATVNTEAFF	TGTGCCAGCAGCCTGATTGCTATCGGCGGGGCGACAGTGAACACTGAAGCTTTCTTT
TRBV7-2	TRBD2	TRBJ2-3	many	CASSSRAGGDTQYF	TGTGCCAGCAGCTCAAGAGCGGGAGGGGATACGCAGTATTTT
TRBV20-1	-	TRBJ1-1	-	CSARDLGSAEAFF	TGCAGTGCTAGAGATTTGGGAAGTGCTGAAGCTTTCTTT
TRBV3-1	-	TRBJ2-6	many	CASSQERHQRANVLTF	TGTGCCAGCAGCCAAGAACGACATCAGAGGGCCAACGTCCTGACTTTC
TRBV12-3/TRBV12-4	-	TRBJ1-1	many	CASSLRQGRAEAFF	TGTGCCAGCAGTTTACGGCAGGGTCGCGCTGAAGCTTTCTTT
TRBV20-1	-	TRBJ1-2	many	CSASGGPFGYTF	TGCAGTGCTAGTGGAGGCCCTTTTGGCTACACCTTC
TRBV12-3/TRBV12-4	-	TRBJ1-1	many	CASSHTREPEAFF	TGTGCCAGCAGCCATACACGCGAGCCGGAAGCTTTCTTT
TRBV2	-	TRBJ2-1	-	CASRDGNEQFF	TGTGCCAGCAGAGACGGCAATGAGCAGTTCTTC
TRBV19	TRBD1	TRBJ2-2	few	CASSIDRGSSGELFF	TGTGCCAGTAGTATCGACAGGGGGAGTAGCGGGGAGCTGTTTTTT
TRBV15	-	TRBJ2-2	many	CATSRDLQTGELFF	TGTGCCACCAGCAGAGATCTCCAGACCGGGGAGCTGTTTTTT
TRBV5-1	TRBD2	TRBJ2-1	many	CASSLGAGGYNEQFF	TGCGCCAGCAGCTTGGGAGCGGGAGGTTACAATGAGCAGTTCTTC
TRBV20-1	-	TRBJ2-3	many	CSARVETLTDTQYF	TGCAGTGCTAGGGTAGAAACACTCACAGATACGCAGTATTTT
TRBV24-1	-	TRBJ2-1	many	CATADQGNYFYNEQFF	TGTGCCACCGCGGATCAGGGTAACTATTTCTACAATGAGCAGTTCTTC
TRBV20-1	-	TRBJ2-3	many	CSARDPGAVSADTQYF	TGCAGTGCTAGAGACCCGGGGGCGGTATCGGCAGATACGCAGTATTTT